Reported below is one T cell receptor beta chain. Antigen: not known. The sample comes from a study of T cell responses to AZD1222 COVID-19 vaccine. Method: immunoSEQ multiplex PCR; TCRdb's copy keeps in-frame clones and lacks some. The sample records just over 60,000 clones, over 70% being singletons. The study's findings and limits: Possibly, clonal diversity was underestimated; donors were largely white British and included more females. Spike-specific TCR breadth and depth both grew after two AZD1222 doses.

This TCR was sampled from an adult in good health. This specimen was peripheral blood, taken on day 0 of AZD1222 vaccination.

The CDR3 DNA reads as TGTGCCAGCAGCCGAGGGGGTCCGGGTCCCGAAGCTTTCTTT. Translation: CASSRGGPGPEAFF. V usage is TRBV11-2 and J usage is TRBJ1-1, with D possibly matching TRBD1 (6 bases). The CDR3 runs to 14 residues. Deletions cut 5 bases from V and 8 bases from J, with 18 bases between. Germline lookup yields CDR1 SGHAT and CDR2 FQNNGV.